One sample yielded the 3 T cell receptor beta chains listed below, sequenced in a study of monozygotic twins with inflammatory bowel disease (dated by TCRdb to the late 2010s). Libraries were prepared through 5' RACE. These reads were obtained on an Illumina HiSeq 2500. Based on TCRdb reprocessing of the reads, there is one entry per CDR3 protein sequence, and DNA is missing. The table for this sample lists fewer than 550,000 distinct CDR3 sequences. In total, the top ten clones hold 2% to 3% of the sample. Sequencing was carried out using blood. These TCRs come from a human donor with ulcerative colitis or Crohn's disease, or a healthy co-twin of an affected twin (not recorded which).

V and J are TRBV5-6 and TRBJ2-5; TCRdb outputs TRBD1, but without DNA this stays unchecked. Germline V gene sequence: CDR1 SGHDT, CDR2 YYEEEE. The CDR3 is 16 residues long. CDR3 amino acids: CASSFFGIGLRETQYF. The full variable domain, with the rest looked up from reference TRBV5-6 and TRBJ2-5, is DAGVTQSPTHLIKTRGQQVTLRCSPKSGHDTVSWYQQALGQGPQFIFQYYEEEERQRGNFPDRFSGHQFPNYSSELNVNALLLGDSALYLCASSFFGIGLRETQYFGPGTRLLVL.

The chain's CDR3 is CAISGGQGRKQYF. This rearrangement joins TRBV10-3 to TRBJ2-7; the TCRdb D gene call, TRBD1, has no DNA to confirm it. The CDR3 spans 13 residues. Per the germline V gene, CDR1 is ENHRY and CDR2 is SYGVKD.

J is TRBJ2-1 and V is TRBV2; absent DNA, TCRdb's TRBD1 call cannot be checked. Germline V gene sequence: CDR1 SNHLY, CDR2 FYNNEI. The CDR3 runs to 14 residues. The CDR3 protein is CASSRTGAGNEQFF.